This is a list of T cell receptor beta chains from one sample in a study of T cells in Graves' hyperthyroidism and ophthalmopathy. TCRdb itself ran the multiplex PCR reads through MiXCR, one entry per CDR3 protein. The sample carries some 620,000 distinct CDR3 sequences, about a sixth recorded once. Sequenced input: blood. The receptor source for this set is a woman aged 25-40 years with Graves' hyperthyroidism. The CDR3 runs from the conserved cysteine through the conserved F or W. Fields, in order: V gene, D gene, clone size, J gene, CDR3 protein, CDR3 DNA. A D gene is named only where the DNA matches it firmly. Rows give clone size only sometimes, using once, few, many, or a class for an expanded clone.

>TRBV28|NA|many|TRBJ2-3
CASSDRPGPRYF
TGTGCCAGCAGCGACCGACCCGGCCCCCGGTATTTT
>TRBV20-1|TRBD1|few|TRBJ2-1
CSAFPGTGGFNEQFF
TGCAGTGCTTTCCCCGGGACAGGAGGTTTCAATGAGCAGTTCTTC
>TRBV7-9|NA|few|TRBJ2-7
CASSLDGGVYEQYF
TGTGCCAGCAGCTTAGATGGCGGTGTCTACGAGCAGTACTTC
>TRBV2|NA|many|TRBJ1-4
CASSGYRPATNEKLFF
TGTGCCAGCAGTGGGTACAGGCCTGCAACTAATGAAAAACTGTTTTTT
>TRBV9|NA|NA|TRBJ2-2
CASSVDGREWTGELFF
TGTGCCAGCAGCGTAGACGGCAGGGAATGGACCGGGGAGCTGTTTTTT
>TRBV28|NA|many|TRBJ2-2
CASNLQDHGELFF
TGTGCCAGCAACCTACAGGATCACGGGGAGCTGTTTTTT
>TRBV12-3/TRBV12-4|NA|many|TRBJ1-5
CASSLGQLNQPQHF
TGTGCCAGCAGCCTGGGACAACTCAATCAGCCCCAGCATTTT
>TRBV18|NA|few|TRBJ2-1
CASSPDFRWDNEQFF
TGTGCCAGCTCACCGGACTTTAGGTGGGACAATGAGCAGTTCTTC
>TRBV30|TRBD1|NA|TRBJ2-2
CAWSYRQGVNTGELFF
TGTGCCTGGAGTTATCGACAGGGGGTTAACACCGGGGAGCTGTTTTTT
>TRBV12-3/TRBV12-4|TRBD1|few|TRBJ1-1
CATRDSLNTEAFF
TGTGCCACAAGGGACAGCTTGAACACTGAAGCTTTCTTT
>TRBV27|TRBD1|many|TRBJ1-2
CASSTGTEYGYTF
TGTGCCAGCAGTACCGGGACAGAATATGGCTACACCTTC
>TRBV28|TRBD2|many|TRBJ2-3
CASRHLGTSGSRRTDTQYF
TGTGCCAGCAGACATCTTGGGACTAGCGGGAGTCGGAGGACAGATACGCAGTATTTT
>TRBV5-4|TRBD2|NA|TRBJ2-1
CASSSGGSLHNEQFF
TGTGCCAGCAGCTCGGGGGGTAGCCTACACAATGAGCAGTTCTTC
>TRBV19|NA|few|TRBJ1-2
CASASGWGHYGYTF
TGTGCCAGTGCCAGCGGCTGGGGTCACTATGGCTACACCTTC
>TRBV7-9|TRBD2|few|TRBJ2-3
CASSPPRERGFGYF
TGTGCCAGCAGCCCCCCCCGGGAGCGGGGTTTCGGGTATTTT
>TRBV29-1|NA|few|TRBJ2-7
CSARRQRGFDEQYF
TGCAGCGCCCGAAGGCAGAGGGGGTTCGACGAGCAGTACTTC
>TRBV5-1|NA|few|TRBJ1-3
CASSLGESIYF
TGCGCCAGCAGCTTGGGGGAGTCCATATATTTT
>TRBV4-1|NA|few|TRBJ1-1
CASSQASNRADTEAFF
TGCGCCAGCAGCCAGGCCTCCAACAGGGCGGACACTGAAGCTTTCTTT
>TRBV3-1|TRBD2|many|TRBJ2-5
CASSHPGGTSEETQYF
TGTGCCAGCAGCCATCCCGGTGGGACTAGCGAAGAGACCCAGTACTTC
>TRBV30|NA|many|TRBJ2-5
CAWSPQETQYF
TGTGCCTGGAGTCCGCAAGAGACCCAGTACTTC
>TRBV30|NA|NA|TRBJ1-1
CAWSVLREIGTEAFF
TGTGCCTGGAGTGTACTCAGGGAGATAGGCACTGAAGCTTTCTTT
>TRBV10-3|NA|many|TRBJ2-5
CAANGPNQETQYF
TGTGCCGCCAACGGGCCCAACCAAGAGACCCAGTACTTC
>TRBV20-1|TRBD1|few|TRBJ2-3
CSARDRGTATDTQYF
TGCAGTGCTAGAGATCGAGGGACAGCCACAGATACGCAGTATTTT
>TRBV5-1|NA|few|TRBJ1-4
CASSLGRNNEKLFF
TGCGCCAGCAGCTTGGGACGGAATAATGAAAAACTGTTTTTT
>TRBV10-3|NA|few|TRBJ2-3
CAISESRQSTDTQYF
TGTGCCATCAGTGAGTCGCGACAGTCCACAGATACGCAGTATTTT
>TRBV6-1|NA|NA|TRBJ1-2
CASGHKTNYGYTF
TGTGCCAGCGGGCATAAGACTAACTATGGCTACACCTTC
>TRBV5-1|NA|few|TRBJ2-2
CASGVTGPGIGELFF
TGCGCCAGCGGAGTAACGGGCCCGGGGATCGGGGAGCTGTTTTTT
>TRBV5-1|TRBD1|few|TRBJ2-5
CASSWGDREGETQYF
TGCGCCAGCAGCTGGGGAGACAGGGAAGGAGAGACCCAGTACTTC
>TRBV28|NA|many|TRBJ2-1
CASSFSLGAGDLYNEQFF
TGTGCCAGCAGTTTTTCCCTGGGGGCGGGAGACTTGTACAATGAGCAGTTCTTC
>TRBV7-9|TRBD2|NA|TRBJ2-7
CASDFGTGGYYEQYF
TGTGCCAGCGACTTCGGGACGGGAGGGTACTACGAGCAGTACTTC
>TRBV6-5|TRBD2|NA|TRBJ2-7
CASSYRTSGRLSRAYEQYF
TGTGCCAGCAGTTACCGGACTAGCGGGAGGTTATCCAGGGCCTACGAGCAGTACTTC
>TRBV27|TRBD1|many|TRBJ1-5
CASSLRGAGGRNQPQHF
TGTGCCAGCAGTTTACGGGGGGCAGGGGGCCGCAATCAGCCCCAGCATTTT
>TRBV2|NA|many|TRBJ2-7
CASSELGEQYF
TGTGCCAGCAGTGAACTGGGTGAGCAGTACTTC
>TRBV20-1|TRBD2|few|TRBJ2-7
CSAPISGSHYEQYF
TGCAGTGCCCCTATTAGCGGGAGTCACTACGAGCAGTACTTC
>TRBV11-2|TRBD2|few|TRBJ2-7
CASSRSGANYEQYF
TGTGCCAGCAGCCGTAGCGGGGCAAACTACGAGCAGTACTTC
>TRBV6-7|NA|few|TRBJ1-5
CASSYSDISRDNQPQHF
TGTGCCAGCAGTTACTCGGACATATCAAGGGACAATCAGCCCCAGCATTTT
>TRBV28|TRBD1|many|TRBJ2-1
CASKPGTANNEQFF
TGTGCCAGCAAACCCGGGACAGCGAACAATGAGCAGTTCTTC
>TRBV5-1|NA|many|TRBJ2-7
CASSLESVGAGPYEQYF
TGCGCCAGCAGCTTGGAAAGCGTTGGGGCAGGTCCCTACGAGCAGTACTTC
>TRBV27|NA|many|TRBJ2-7
CASSLIQGAFEQYF
TGTGCCAGCAGTTTAATACAGGGAGCCTTCGAGCAGTACTTC
>TRBV6-1|TRBD2|few|TRBJ2-7
CASTGGRAEIRPYEQYF
TGTGCCAGCACAGGCGGGAGGGCCGAGATAAGGCCCTACGAGCAGTACTTC
>TRBV6-1|NA|few|TRBJ2-7
CASSSRPDEQYF
TGTGCCAGCAGTTCAAGACCGGACGAGCAGTACTTC
>TRBV12-3/TRBV12-4|NA|many|TRBJ1-2
CASSLTPQGGSYTF
TGTGCCAGCAGCCTTACCCCGCAGGGTGGAAGCTACACCTTC
>TRBV20-1|NA|many|TRBJ2-7
CSARESDKGGEQYF
TGCAGTGCTAGAGAGTCAGACAAAGGGGGGGAGCAGTACTTC
>TRBV7-8|NA|NA|TRBJ1-2
CASSPGGGGGYTF
TGTGCCAGCAGCCCGGGGGGCGGTGGTGGCTACACCTTC
>TRBV29-1|NA|many|TRBJ2-7
CSVEADGEIYEQYF
TGCAGCGTTGAGGCCGATGGGGAAATCTACGAGCAGTACTTC
>TRBV2|TRBD1|many|TRBJ1-4
CASSWDRGGEKLFF
TGTGCCAGCAGTTGGGACAGGGGCGGTGAAAAACTGTTTTTT
>TRBV20-1|NA|few|TRBJ1-1
CSARDRAVNTEAFF
TGCAGTGCTAGAGATCGGGCAGTGAACACTGAAGCTTTCTTT
>TRBV30|TRBD1|many|TRBJ1-2
CAWSGLITGGEGYTF
TGTGCCTGGAGTGGCCTCATAACAGGGGGCGAAGGCTACACCTTC
>TRBV5-1|NA|few|TRBJ2-7
CANSLDGSSYEQYF
TGCGCCAACAGCTTGGACGGTAGCTCCTACGAGCAGTACTTC
>TRBV2|NA|few|TRBJ1-5
CASSEARGKDQPQHF
TGTGCCAGCAGTGAAGCCCGGGGGAAAGATCAGCCCCAGCATTTT
>TRBV7-2|TRBD2|NA|TRBJ2-1
CASSTGLAGGVEQFF
TGTGCCAGCAGCACCGGACTAGCGGGAGGGGTTGAGCAGTTCTTC